The 19 T cell receptor beta chains listed next were all sequenced from one sample in a study of T cells after yellow fever vaccination (dated by TCRdb to the late 2010s). The sample's treatment or condition label is to be understood as: live attenuated yellow fever vaccine strain. The receptor library was made with 5' RACE. Sequenced using an Illumina NovaSeq 6000. TCRdb reworked the public reads: Q25 trimming with fastp, MiXCR clone assembly, productive beta chains retained. Identical CDR3 protein sequences are pooled into one entry, listed with their most common genes and DNA. Recorded for this sample are approximately 330,000 distinct CDR3 sequences; about an eighth of them occurred a single time. The top ten clonotypes cover more than 3% of the sample. Specimen: CD4+ T cells sorted from PBMCs, collected 15 days after the yellow fever booster vaccination. These receptors were taken from a man aged 18 to 30 who received the YFV17D yellow fever vaccine.

This clonotype turned up a few times. The chain links TRBV19 to TRBJ2-7; D is undetermined. The CDR3 runs 14 residues. Germline V gives CDR1 LNHDA, CDR2 SQIVND (reference sequence). Trimming took 6 bases from V and 1 from J, leaving 13 bases between them. Written as DNA, the CDR3 is TGTGCCAGTAGCGAAAAGACAATGTCCTACGAGCAGTACTTC. Amino acids: CASSEKTMSYEQYF.

The chain couples TRBV2 to TRBJ1-4, with D unclear. This CDR3 contains 13 residues. Looked up from germline, CDR1 is SNHLY and CDR2 is FYNNEI. V was pared by 4 bases and J by 0 bases, with 3 bases between. Here the CDR3 reads CASSGTTNEKLFF. CDR3 coding DNA: TGTGCCAGCAGTGGGACAACTAATGAAAAACTGTTTTTT.

The rearrangement uses TRBV7-8 and TRBJ2-7; 8 bases match TRBD2. Per germline, CDR1 SGHVS and CDR2 FQNEAQ. V lost 2 bases, J lost 5 bases, and 11 bases stayed unmatched. The CDR3 spans 16 residues. The CDR3 here is CASSLLAGGLEDEQYV. The DNA for the CDR3 is TGTGCCAGCAGCTTACTAGCGGGTGGTTTAGAGGACGAGCAGTACGTC.

This clonotype was counted ten times or more. This rearrangement joins TRBV5-5 to TRBJ2-1; either TRBD1 or TRBD2 may fit D (6 bases each). Trimming cost V 4 bases and J 4 bases, with 12 bases left between them. This CDR3 is built from 14 residues. CDR1 and CDR2 from the germline V gene are SGHKS and YYEKEE (reference sequence). The CDR3 reads CASSAGHEYNEQFF. The CDR3 coding sequence is TGTGCCAGCAGCGCGGGACACGAGTACAATGAGCAGTTCTTC.

This clonotype appeared many times. The rearrangement links TRBV6-2 or TRBV6-3 to TRBJ2-3, with 8 bases identical to TRBD2. V was pared by 2 bases and J by 1 base, with 5 bases of the junction left unmatched. This CDR3 spans 16 amino acids. Germline-derived CDR1 and CDR2 are MNHEY and SVGEGT. The chain's CDR3 is CASSYPTGGGTDTQYF. CDR3 bases: TGTGCCAGCAGTTACCCTACCGGGGGGGGCACAGATACGCAGTATTTT.

V and J are TRBV6-5 and TRBJ2-3, with D perhaps TRBD2 (5 bases). This CDR3 spans 12 amino acids. The V end was cut by 5 bases, the J end by 9 bases, with 12 bases between. Germline-derived CDR1 and CDR2 are MNHEY and SVGAGI. CDR3 in amino acids: CASSASRRTQYF. CDR3 sequence (DNA): TGTGCCAGCAGTGCCTCCAGGAGGACGCAGTATTTT.

The V gene is TRBV5-1, the J gene TRBJ2-2, with 7 bases identical to TRBD2. V was clipped by 7 bases and J by 1 base; unmatched bases: 7. Germline values: CDR1 SGHRS, CDR2 YFSETQ. This CDR3 comprises 15 residues. In DNA form, the CDR3 reads TGCGCCAGCCGATTCGTAGCGGGGAACACCGGGGAGCTGTTTTTT. Translating gives CASRFVAGNTGELFF.

This chain connects TRBV4-3 to TRBJ1-5; D unclear. CDR1 and CDR2 (germline): LGHNA, YSLEER. Trimming left V 4 bases short and J 7 bases short, with 11 bases between. This CDR3 is 13 amino acids long. As DNA, the CDR3 is TGCGCCAGCAGCCCTTCACGTGGGCAGCCCCAGCATTTT. Translated: CASSPSRGQPQHF.

V usage is TRBV10-3 and J usage is TRBJ1-2; D is unclear. Trimming removed 4 bases at V and 4 bases at J, with 10 bases between. Germline assignment: CDR1 ENHRY and CDR2 SYGVKD. CDR3 length: 13 residues. This chain's CDR3 is CAISVEGLYGYTF. The DNA for the CDR3 is TGTGCCATCAGTGTTGAGGGCCTCTATGGCTACACCTTC.

The chain links TRBV29-1 to TRBJ1-5; D remains ambiguous. CDR1 is SQVTM and CDR2 is ANQGSEA in the germline V gene. This CDR3 is 13 amino acids long. Between the trimmed V and J ends, which lost 7 bases and 4 bases, there was a span of 14 bases. CDR3 sequence reads: CSAVVSANQPQHF. The CDR3 DNA reads as TGCAGCGCCGTGGTCTCAGCGAATCAGCCCCAGCATTTT.

V usage is TRBV27 and J usage is TRBJ2-7; 10 nucleotides align to TRBD1. The J segment lost 5 bases and the V segment lost 5 bases, leaving 9 bases of the junction unmatched. The CDR3 contains 15 residues. The germline gives CDR1 MNHEY, CDR2 SMNVEV (reference sequence). The CDR3 loop reads CASSPRDRGEDEQYV. CDR3 nucleotide sequence: TGTGCCAGCAGTCCCCGGGACAGGGGAGAGGACGAGCAGTACGTC.

V is TRBV16 and J is TRBJ2-3; no clear D gene. The V and J ends lost 1 base and 0 bases respectively, with 8 bases between them. There are 15 residues in the CDR3. Germline values: CDR1 KGHSY, CDR2 FQNENV. CDR3 sequence: CASSQLWASTDTQYF. DNA of the CDR3: TGTGCCAGCAGCCAATTATGGGCTAGCACAGATACGCAGTATTTT. Using reference TRBV16 and TRBJ2-3 for the parts outside the CDR3, the full variable domain is GEEVAQTPKHLVRGEGQKAKLYCAPIKGHSYVFWYQQVLKNEFKFLISFQNENVFDETGMPKERFSAKCLPNSPCSLEIQATKLEDSAVYFCASSQLWASTDTQYFGPGTRLTVL.

This clonotype turned up a few times. J is TRBJ2-2 and V is TRBV9; TRBD2 aligns across 7 bases. J lost 9 bases, V lost 3 bases, and 11 bases had no gene match. There are 15 residues in the CDR3. Germline V gene sequence: CDR1 SGDLS, CDR2 YYNGEE. The CDR3 sequence: CASSGERGTPRELFF. The CDR3 nucleotides are TGTGCCAGCAGCGGGGAGCGGGGCACCCCCCGGGAGCTGTTTTTT.

This clonotype was counted only a few times. The chain employs TRBV5-1 and TRBJ2-3; TRBD2 matches at 7 bases. The CDR3 is made up of 16 amino acids. CDR1 SGHRS and CDR2 YFSETQ come from the germline V gene. Trimming removed 1 base from V and 2 bases from J; junction bases left unmatched: 7. In nucleotides, the CDR3 is TGCGCCAGCAGCTTGAGGGATAGCGGGTCCACAGATACGCAGTATTTT. Translating it yields CASSLRDSGSTDTQYF.

The chain recombines TRBV12-3 or TRBV12-4 with TRBJ1-1; possible D gene TRBD1, 6 bases. V was cut by 4 bases and J by 3 bases, with 9 bases left in between. This CDR3 spans 13 amino acids. The CDR3 DNA reads TGTGCCAGCAGTTCAGGGGTGCACACTGAAGCTTTCTTT. Encoded protein: CASSSGVHTEAFF.

The chain recombines TRBV4-1 with TRBJ2-1; D may correspond to TRBD1 or TRBD2 (5 bases each). Germline CDR1 MGHRA, CDR2 YSYEKL. The CDR3 runs 16 residues. Trimming took off 5 bases at V and 1 base at J, with 15 bases between the two ends. CDR3 DNA sequence: TGCGCCAGCAGCACGGGTCGGGGCGGGTCCTACAATGAGCAGTTCTTC. Translated, it gives CASSTGRGGSYNEQFF.

The chain uses TRBV28 and TRBJ2-5; TRBD1 matches 7 bases. Germline V gene data show CDR1 as MDHEN and CDR2 as SYDVKM. The CDR3 sequence is 16 residues long. Trimming removed 5 bases from V and 1 base from J; junction bases left unmatched: 10. The CDR3 sequence: CASSRSGQSLQETQYF. The CDR3 DNA is TGTGCCAGCAGTCGTTCGGGACAGTCACTCCAAGAGACCCAGTACTTC.

This clonotype was detected only a few times. V is TRBV29-1 and J is TRBJ1-5, with a tentative D call TRBD1 (6 bases). Between the trimmed V and J ends, which lost 7 bases and 9 bases, there was a span of 16 bases. The germline gives CDR1 SQVTM, CDR2 ANQGSEA. The CDR3 contains 12 residues. The CDR3 bases are TGCAGCGCCGTGAGGGGGGTACGGCCCCAGCATTTT. Translated: CSAVRGVRPQHF.

This clonotype was counted ten times or more. V and J are TRBV20-1 and TRBJ2-3, with 9 bases fitting TRBD1. J lost 2 bases, V lost 3 bases, and 12 bases had no gene match. Germline assignment: CDR1 DFQATT and CDR2 SNEGSKA (reference sequence). CDR3 size: 17 residues. The CDR3 reads CSASPAHGTGSTDTQYF. The CDR3 DNA follows: TGCAGTGCTAGTCCTGCCCACGGGACAGGGTCCACAGATACGCAGTATTTT.